One sample yielded the 15 T cell receptor beta chains listed below, sequenced in a study of technical replicates of blood from a few donors (TCRdb year 2017). Libraries were built with the immunoSEQ multiplex PCR assay. Held by TCRdb, this immuneACCESS table contains in-frame sequences only and omits some clones. Under half of the omission traces to an unresolved V gene where checked; the cause of the rest is unknown. The sample records more than 70,000 clones, around nine tenths of which are singletons. The ten largest account for 0.25% to 0.35% of the sample. The sample comprised T cells isolated from PBMCs. The receptor set was obtained from a human donor in good health.

The rearrangement uses TRBV6-5 and TRBJ1-2; D remains unclear. Deletions cut 4 bases from V and 6 bases from J, with 15 bases between. CDR3 length: 14 residues. Looked up from germline, CDR1 is MNHEY and CDR2 is SVGAGI. The CDR3 nucleotides read TGTGCCAGCAGTTCAGTCTCCTCGAACGATGGCTACACCTTC. Residues: CASSSVSSNDGYTF.

The rearrangement uses TRBV7-9 and TRBJ2-7, with 14 bases that match TRBD2. Germline CDR1 SEHNR, CDR2 FQNEAQ (reference sequence). The CDR3 consists of 14 residues. The V gene end was trimmed by 5 bases and the J gene end by 8 bases; junction bases not matched to a gene: 5. CDR3 loop: CASSTGLAGDKQYF. CDR3 nucleotides: TGTGCCAGCAGCACGGGACTAGCGGGAGACAAGCAGTACTTC.

The chain links TRBV6-1 to TRBJ1-4; D is unclear. This CDR3 spans 13 amino acids. Germline-derived CDR1 and CDR2 are MNHNS and SASEGT. V lost 7 bases, J lost 7 bases, and 13 bases lay in between. The CDR3 here is CASIISRGEKLFF. In DNA, the CDR3 is TGTGCCAGCATTATCTCGCGGGGTGAAAAACTGTTTTTT.

The V call is TRBV6-1, the J call TRBJ2-1, with 7 bases aligning to TRBD1. CDR3 length: 14 residues. Germline trimming cut 6 bases from V and 8 bases from J; bases unmatched to any gene: 10. The germline V gene encodes CDR1 MNHNS and CDR2 SASEGT. CDR3 loop: CASRSMNRGHEQFF. For the CDR3, the DNA is TGTGCCAGCAGATCTATGAACAGGGGCCATGAGCAGTTCTTC.

This sequence joins TRBV11-2 and TRBJ2-1, with TRBD2 identical over 16 bases. Germline V gene sequence: CDR1 SGHAT, CDR2 FQNNGV. The V and J ends lost 3 bases and 8 bases, in that order; junction bases with no gene match: 13. CDR3 length equals 19 residues. The CDR3 region is CASSFPSGTSGRAVYEQFF. The CDR3 coding sequence is TGTGCCAGCAGCTTCCCCAGCGGGACTAGCGGGAGGGCCGTGTATGAGCAGTTCTTC.

CDR3 loop: CASSIRGQGDTQYF. As DNA, the CDR3 is TGTGCCAGTAGTATAAGGGGACAGGGAGATACGCAGTATTTT. This rearrangement joins TRBV19 to TRBJ2-3, with 9 bases fitting TRBD1. CDR1 and CDR2 (germline): LNHDA, SQIVND (reference sequence). There are 14 residues in the CDR3. V was clipped by 2 bases and J by 5 bases; unmatched bases: 2.

This clone was seen a single time. The genes are TRBV29-1 and TRBJ1-4, with TRBD1 identical over 11 bases. Germline lookup yields CDR1 SQVTM and CDR2 ANQGSEA. The CDR3 loop spans 13 amino acids. Germline trimming cut 5 bases from V and 8 bases from J; bases unmatched to any gene: 4. Written as DNA, the CDR3 is TGCAGCGTTTGGGGACAGGGGGAGGAAAAACTGTTTTTT. As protein: CSVWGQGEEKLFF.

V usage is TRBV6-5 and J usage is TRBJ1-1, with a weak D call TRBD1 (6 bases). This CDR3 has 15 residues. Germline CDR1 MNHEY, CDR2 SVGAGI. Between the trimmed V and J ends, which lost 0 bases and 2 bases, there was a span of 10 bases. Here the CDR3 reads CASSYSTGLNTEAFF. DNA for the CDR3: TGTGCCAGCAGTTACTCGACAGGTCTTAACACTGAAGCTTTCTTT.

This clone was counted a single time. V and J are TRBV28 and TRBJ2-7; possible D gene TRBD1, 5 bases. Trimming cost V 6 bases and J 2 bases, with 11 bases left between them. The CDR3 runs 13 residues. Germline CDR1 and CDR2: MDHEN and SYDVKM. This CDR3 is CASRRGLTYEQYF. As DNA, the CDR3 is TGTGCCAGCAGAAGGGGTTTGACCTACGAGCAGTACTTC.

The chain recombines TRBV6-5 with TRBJ2-1, with D unresolved. Germline V CDR1 and CDR2: MNHEY, SVGAGI. This CDR3 has 15 amino acids. Trimming took off 6 bases at V and 2 bases at J, with 14 bases between the two ends. DNA for the CDR3: TGTGCCAGCAGACCCCCCTACGGAGCCTACAATGAGCAGTTCTTC. Translated, it gives CASRPPYGAYNEQFF.

This sequence joins TRBV5-4 and TRBJ1-1; the D gene is possibly TRBD1 (6 bases). Germline V lookup: CDR1 SGHNT, CDR2 YYREEE (reference sequence). The CDR3 sequence is 14 residues long. The V end lost 4 bases, the J end lost 5 bases, and 15 bases lay between the germline ends. The CDR3 DNA is TGTGCCAGCAGCCTGACCGAGGGGGGGACTGAAGCTTTCTTT. It encodes CASSLTEGGTEAFF. Drawing the rest from reference TRBV5-4 and TRBJ1-1, the complete variable domain is ETGVTQSPTHLIKTRGQQVTLRCSSQSGHNTVSWYQQALGQGPQFIFQYYREEENGRGNFPPRFSGLQFPNYSSELNVNALELDDSALYLCASSLTEGGTEAFFGQGTRLTVV.

V and J are TRBV11-3 and TRBJ2-3; 9 bases match TRBD1. CDR3 length: 15 residues. Germline lookup yields CDR1 SGHNT and CDR2 YENEEA. Trimming removed 5 bases from V and 8 bases from J; junction bases left unmatched: 11. In nucleotides, the CDR3 is TGTGCCAGCAGCCCACCGGGACAGGGCGACGGTACGCAGTATTTT. Protein: CASSPPGQGDGTQYF.

This chain uses TRBV5-5 with TRBJ1-2, with 7 bases matching TRBD1. With V trimmed by 2 bases and J by 3 bases, 10 bases remained unmatched. In germline, CDR1 is SGHKS, CDR2 YYEKEE (reference sequence). The CDR3 has 16 amino acids. The CDR3 reads CASSFQGQTSDYGYTF. CDR3 sequence (DNA): TGTGCCAGCAGCTTCCAGGGACAGACCTCGGACTATGGCTACACCTTC.

V and J are TRBV28 and TRBJ2-1, with D possibly being TRBD2 (5 bases). V lost 7 bases, J lost 0 bases, and 16 bases lay in between. The CDR3 sequence is 16 residues long. Germline CDR1 and CDR2: MDHEN and SYDVKM. CDR3 region: CASIIGGYGSYNEQFF. The DNA of the CDR3 is TGTGCCAGCATCATAGGAGGATACGGCTCCTACAATGAGCAGTTCTTC. Using reference TRBV28 and TRBJ2-1 for the parts outside the CDR3, the full variable domain is DVKVTQSSRYLVKRTGEKVFLECVQDMDHENMFWYRQDPGLGLRLIYFSYDVKMKEKGDIPEGYSVSREKKERFSLILESASTNQTSMYLCASIIGGYGSYNEQFFGPGTRLTVL.

The chain links TRBV7-2 to TRBJ2-1, with 10 bases matching TRBD2. The CDR3 is 16 amino acids. The V and J ends lost 5 bases and 4 bases, in that order; junction bases with no gene match: 8. CDR1 and CDR2 from the germline V gene are SGHTA and FQGNSA. This CDR3 reads CASSAQRGGGYNEQFF. The CDR3, as DNA: TGTGCCAGCAGCGCCCAGCGGGGGGGAGGTTACAATGAGCAGTTCTTC.